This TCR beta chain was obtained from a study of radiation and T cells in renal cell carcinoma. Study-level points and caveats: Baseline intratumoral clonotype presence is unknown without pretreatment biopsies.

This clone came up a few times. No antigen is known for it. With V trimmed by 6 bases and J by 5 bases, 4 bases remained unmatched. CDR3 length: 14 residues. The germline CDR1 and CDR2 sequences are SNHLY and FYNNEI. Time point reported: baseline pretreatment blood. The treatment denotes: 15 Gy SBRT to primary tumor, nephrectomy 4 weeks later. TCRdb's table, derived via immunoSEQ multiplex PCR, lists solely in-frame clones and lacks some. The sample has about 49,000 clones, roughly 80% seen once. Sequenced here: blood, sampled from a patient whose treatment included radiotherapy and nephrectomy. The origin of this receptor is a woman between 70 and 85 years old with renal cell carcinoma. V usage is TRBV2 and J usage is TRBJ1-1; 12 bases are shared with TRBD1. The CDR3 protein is CASRGTGGFTEAFF. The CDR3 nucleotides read TGTGCCAGCAGGGGGACAGGGGGCTTTACTGAAGCTTTCTTT.